Reported below is one TCR beta chain. The sample originates from a study of graft-versus-host responses after intestinal transplantation. Study at large: Following induction with anti-thymocyte globulin, all recipients were given tacrolimus and steroids for 2 to 4 years.

Some clones are missing from TCRdb's copy, which holds only in-frame ones; the method was immunoSEQ multiplex PCR. Seen here are about 29,000 clones, around nine tenths observed once, and the top ten hold around 10%. Germline lookup yields CDR1 GTSNPN and CDR2 SVGIG (reference sequence). The CDR3 length is 13 residues. The V and J ends lost 3 bases and 3 bases respectively, with 11 bases between them. The input for sequencing was PBMCs, taken approximately 460 days after intestinal transplantation. The sequence derives from a human patient who received an intestinal transplant, so some T cells may come from the graft donor. V and J are TRBV30 and TRBJ1-1; the D is unclear. The CDR3 spells CAWRDFRDTEAFF. The CDR3 region has the DNA TGTGCCTGGAGGGACTTTCGCGACACTGAAGCTTTCTTT.